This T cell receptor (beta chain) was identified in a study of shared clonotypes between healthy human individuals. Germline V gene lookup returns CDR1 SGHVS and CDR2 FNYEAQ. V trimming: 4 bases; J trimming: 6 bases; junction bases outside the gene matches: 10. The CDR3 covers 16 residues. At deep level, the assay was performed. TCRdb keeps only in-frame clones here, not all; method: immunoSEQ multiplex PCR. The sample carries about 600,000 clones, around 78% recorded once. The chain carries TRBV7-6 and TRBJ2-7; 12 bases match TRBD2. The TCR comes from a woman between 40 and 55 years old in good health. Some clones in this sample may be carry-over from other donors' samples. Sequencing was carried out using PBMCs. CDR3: CASSSTGLAGSVEQYF. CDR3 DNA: TGTGCCAGCAGCTCCACCGGACTAGCGGGATCCGTCGAGCAGTACTTC.